The following is a TCR beta chain sequence with its context. There are 12 residues in the CDR3. Looked up from germline, CDR1 is SGHNT and CDR2 is YYREEE (reference sequence). The sample comes from a study of T cell clusters in autoimmune cytopenias. Background on the study: A median of about 52,000 TRB reads per sample yielded a median around 2,500 distinct clonotypes.

TRB was amplified from about 250 ng of peripheral blood genomic DNA per sample. TRB rearrangements were amplified by touch-down multiplex PCR with mixed TRB-A/B primers. TCRdb reprocessed the multiplex PCR reads; each CDR3 protein has one entry and no DNA is given. The table counts around 6,800 distinct CDR3 sequences; roughly 18% lies in the top ten. The data also belong to a second study, concerning T cell repertoires in aging, cancer and after chemotherapy.

The receptor was isolated from a human donor in good health. Sequences were obtained from peripheral blood. V is TRBV5-4 and J is TRBJ2-3; TCRdb names TRBD1, which stays unverified in the absence of DNA. CDR3 in amino acids: CASSPGPDTQYF.